This is a list of T cell receptor beta chains from one sample in a study of siplizumab effects on memory and regulatory T cells. The repertoire was sequenced with immunoSEQ multiplex PCR; TCRdb's copy has only in-frame clones and lacks some. Of 85,000 to 120,000 clones listed, about 94% were seen once; the top ten hold roughly 1%. Sequencing was done on a sample of CD4+ T cells sorted from blood. The receptors here all came from a human donor in good health. Each CDR3 is given with its conserved first and last residue. Each record gives: D gene, J gene, clone size, V gene, CDR3 DNA, CDR3 protein. The D gene is left open where the match is weak. Size tells how often a clone was seen (once, few, many) or the class of an expanded clone, and some rows leave it out.

d_gene: .
j_gene: TRBJ1-1
abundance: .
v_gene: TRBV6-6
CDR3nt: TGTGCCAGCAGTTACACCTTGGGACTTGAAGCTTTCTTT
CDR3aa: CASSYTLGLEAFF

d_gene: .
j_gene: TRBJ1-3
abundance: once
v_gene: TRBV19
CDR3nt: TGTGCCAGTAGTCTGGATCTTCGAAACACCATATATTTT
CDR3aa: CASSLDLRNTIYF

d_gene: .
j_gene: TRBJ2-7
abundance: once
v_gene: TRBV28
CDR3nt: TGTGCCAGCAGTTCCCAGCCGGGACACGGCTACGAGCAGTACTTC
CDR3aa: CASSSQPGHGYEQYF

d_gene: .
j_gene: TRBJ2-1
abundance: .
v_gene: TRBV2
CDR3nt: TGTGCCAGCAGTGAGGTTAGTGTTGGAGAGCAGTTCTTC
CDR3aa: CASSEVSVGEQFF

d_gene: .
j_gene: TRBJ2-7
abundance: .
v_gene: TRBV5-1
CDR3nt: TGCGCCAGCAGCTTGCTTCCGGGACGAGCTTCTTCCTACGAGCAGTACTTC
CDR3aa: CASSLLPGRASSYEQYF

d_gene: .
j_gene: TRBJ1-5
abundance: .
v_gene: TRBV27
CDR3nt: TGTGCCAGCGGGAATTCAAGGGCAGGGGTTGGTAGCAATCAGCCCCAGCATTTT
CDR3aa: CASGNSRAGVGSNQPQHF

d_gene: TRBD2
j_gene: TRBJ2-7
abundance: .
v_gene: TRBV5-1
CDR3nt: TGCGCCAGCAGCTTGAATACAGGCGGGGGGTACGAGCAGTACTTC
CDR3aa: CASSLNTGGGYEQYF

d_gene: .
j_gene: TRBJ1-1
abundance: .
v_gene: TRBV25-1
CDR3nt: TGTGCCAGCAGTGACCCCATCACTGAAGCTTTCTTT
CDR3aa: CASSDPITEAFF

d_gene: .
j_gene: TRBJ1-6
abundance: once
v_gene: TRBV27
CDR3nt: TGTGCCAGCAGTTTATTCCAACAGGGTTATAATTCACCCCTCCACTTT
CDR3aa: CASSLFQQGYNSPLHF

d_gene: TRBD1
j_gene: TRBJ1-4
abundance: .
v_gene: TRBV19
CDR3nt: TGTGCCAGTAGTGTGACAGGGACTGAAAAACTGTTTTTT
CDR3aa: CASSVTGTEKLFF

d_gene: .
j_gene: TRBJ2-2
abundance: .
v_gene: TRBV11-3
CDR3nt: TGTGCCAGCAGCTCGTCGCGGCGAGGCACCGGGGAGCTGTTTTTT
CDR3aa: CASSSSRRGTGELFF

d_gene: TRBD1
j_gene: TRBJ2-1
abundance: .
v_gene: TRBV6-6
CDR3nt: TGTGCCAGCAAACTATGGGACAGGGGGCGGAATGAGCAGTTCTTC
CDR3aa: CASKLWDRGRNEQFF

d_gene: .
j_gene: TRBJ2-6
abundance: .
v_gene: TRBV19
CDR3nt: TGTGCCAGTCGGGTCCGTTCAAACCCGGGGGCGGGGACCGGGGCCAACGTCCTGACTTTC
CDR3aa: CASRVRSNPGAGTGANVLTF

d_gene: .
j_gene: TRBJ1-3
abundance: .
v_gene: TRBV6-6
CDR3nt: TGTGCCAGCAGCACAAAGATCAGGGAGGGAGGAAACACCATATATTTT
CDR3aa: CASSTKIREGGNTIYF

d_gene: TRBD1
j_gene: TRBJ2-2
abundance: .
v_gene: TRBV7-8
CDR3nt: TGTGCCAGCAGCTACGGACAGGGAGGATACACCGGGGAGCTGTTTTTT
CDR3aa: CASSYGQGGYTGELFF